This TCR beta chain was sequenced during a study of type 1 regulatory T cells. Study-wide points: Tr1 cells had a more restricted TCR repertoire than non-Tr1 cells.

TCRdb re-called the reads through MiXCR, storing one row per CDR3 protein. The sample records about 71,000 distinct CDR3 sequences, around 20% being singletons. Germline V gene lookup returns CDR1 SGHAT and CDR2 FQDESV (reference sequence). The length of the CDR3 is 14 residues. Between the trimmed V and J ends, which lost 5 bases and 4 bases, there was a span of 14 bases. In regard to this clonotype: Its target is not known.

Specimen: cultured type 1 regulatory T (Tr1) cells, either the whole culture or a sorted fraction (not recorded which). The clonotype was recovered from a human donor in good health. This chain connects TRBV11-1 to TRBJ1-2, with D possibly TRBD1 on 6 matching bases. The DNA of the CDR3 is TGTGCCAGCAGCCTACGAGGGGGGCCCTATGGCTACACCTTC. Its protein is CASSLRGGPYGYTF.